A selection of T cell receptor beta chains follows, all from one sample in a study of human T cells and chemical hapten exposure. TCRdb reprocessed the RACE reads with MiXCR, giving one entry per CDR3 protein. The sample gives 95,000 to 150,000 distinct CDR3 sequences, approximately 13% of which show up once; 0.92% is in the top ten. Sample: whole blood, taken in connection with sensitization to the hapten diphenylcyclopropenone (DPC). These receptors were obtained from a man between 18 and 29 years old with alopecia areata. Some clones in this sample may be carry-over from other donors' samples. The CDR3 runs from the conserved cysteine through the conserved F or W. The D gene is left open where the match is weak. Where a row states a size, it is once, few, many or the class of an expanded clone; other rows omit it.

d_call	clone_size	v_call	j_call	cdr3_aa	cdr3_nt
NA	many	TRBV6-5	TRBJ2-5	CASTDGGAQYF	TGTGCCAGCACAGACGGGGGAGCCCAGTACTTC
TRBD1	few	TRBV7-9	TRBJ2-5	CASSWYRGLMYQETQYF	TGTGCCAGCAGCTGGTACAGGGGCCTAATGTACCAAGAGACCCAGTACTTC
NA	NA	TRBV6-2/TRBV6-3	TRBJ1-1	CASTVSWNTEAFF	TGTGCCAGCACCGTGAGTTGGAACACTGAAGCTTTCTTT
NA	NA	TRBV4-3	TRBJ2-7	CASSHRLDSYEQYF	TGCGCCAGCAGCCACCGCCTGGACTCCTACGAGCAGTACTTC
NA	NA	TRBV29-1	TRBJ1-4	CSVGEQANEKLFF	TGCAGCGTTGGGGAACAAGCTAATGAAAAACTGTTTTTT
NA	few	TRBV19	TRBJ1-1	CASSIMGKRSEAFF	TGTGCCAGTAGTATAATGGGAAAGCGGTCTGAAGCTTTCTTT
NA	NA	TRBV2	TRBJ1-1	CASSEVYGPEAFF	TGTGCCAGCAGTGAAGTCTACGGCCCAGAAGCTTTCTTT
NA	NA	TRBV11-2	TRBJ2-7	CASSLRDGAYEQYF	TGTGCCAGCAGCTTACGGGACGGAGCCTACGAGCAGTACTTC
NA	many	TRBV7-6	TRBJ2-3	CASSLPQNTDTQYF	TGTGCCAGCAGCTTACCACAGAACACAGATACGCAGTATTTT
NA	NA	TRBV18	TRBJ1-1	CASSPLRGNTEAFF	TGTGCCAGCTCACCCCTTCGGGGAAACACTGAAGCTTTCTTT
NA	few	TRBV5-4	TRBJ2-7	CASSLASAGTSYEQYF	TGTGCCAGCAGCTTGGCCTCCGCGGGGACCTCCTACGAGCAGTACTTC
TRBD2	NA	TRBV5-1	TRBJ2-1	CASSSGGRSSYNEQFF	TGCGCCAGTTCTAGCGGGGGCCGAAGCTCCTACAATGAGCAGTTCTTC
TRBD2	NA	TRBV7-9	TRBJ2-1	CASSFQRGTHSSYNEQFF	TGTGCCAGCAGCTTCCAGCGGGGTACACATAGCTCCTACAATGAGCAGTTCTTC
NA	few	TRBV6-5	TRBJ1-4	CASSYSTGGAGNEKLFF	TGTGCCAGCAGTTACTCGACTGGGGGCGCGGGTAATGAAAAACTGTTTTTT
NA	many	TRBV11-2	TRBJ1-5	CASSPGLGNQPQHF	TGTGCCAGCAGCCCAGGGCTCGGCAATCAGCCCCAGCATTTT
NA	few	TRBV6-5	TRBJ1-5	CASSYGAGAQPQHF	TGTGCCAGCAGTTACGGAGCAGGGGCTCAGCCCCAGCATTTT
TRBD1	NA	TRBV3-1	TRBJ2-4	CASSHYQGIGQGSKNIQYF	TGTGCCAGCAGCCATTATCAGGGCATCGGACAGGGATCCAAAAACATTCAGTACTTC
NA	many	TRBV2	TRBJ2-1	CASARSGLGNEQFF	TGTGCCAGCGCCCGGTCGGGGCTCGGCAATGAGCAGTTCTTC
TRBD2	NA	TRBV4-3	TRBJ2-1	CASSQAGLASQFF	TGCGCCAGCAGCCAAGCGGGACTAGCCTCCCAGTTCTTC
TRBD1	few	TRBV7-6	TRBJ2-1	CASSATGEVNEQFF	TGTGCCAGCAGCGCGACAGGGGAGGTAAATGAGCAGTTCTTC
NA	many	TRBV21-1	TRBJ2-7	CASSKVVQGRSRYEQYF	TGTGCCAGCAGCAAAGTCGTGCAGGGCCGATCGCGATACGAGCAGTACTTC
NA	few	TRBV20-1	TRBJ1-3	CSARVAGQSTGNTIYF	TGCAGTGCTAGAGTCGCCGGACAGTCAACTGGAAACACCATATATTTT
TRBD2	many	TRBV7-9	TRBJ2-1	CASSPGGVTTYNEQFF	TGTGCCAGCAGCCCGGGGGGGGTGACTACCTACAATGAGCAGTTCTTC
TRBD1	medium-sized	TRBV18	TRBJ1-1	CASSPLTGKTEAFF	TGTGCCAGCTCACCCCTGACAGGGAAAACTGAAGCTTTCTTT
NA	NA	TRBV19	TRBJ2-2	CASSTSGLNTGELFF	TGTGCCAGTAGTACCTCGGGACTCAACACCGGGGAGCTGTTTTTT
NA	few	TRBV3-1	TRBJ1-1	CASKDVTRREAFF	TGTGCCAGCAAGGATGTGACACGGCGTGAAGCTTTCTTT
TRBD2	NA	TRBV29-1	TRBJ2-3	CSVTSSDTQYF	TGCAGCGTGACTAGCTCAGATACGCAGTATTTT
TRBD2	few	TRBV7-9	TRBJ2-5	CASSPGGQETQYF	TGTGCCAGCAGCCCCGGGGGGCAAGAGACCCAGTACTTC
NA	few	TRBV20-1	TRBJ2-1	CSARDELNEQFF	TGCAGTGCTAGAGATGAGTTAAATGAGCAGTTCTTC
NA	NA	TRBV2	TRBJ1-1	CASSSVLGNTEAFF	TGTGCCAGCAGTTCGGTTTTGGGTAACACTGAAGCTTTCTTT
TRBD2	few	TRBV4-3	TRBJ2-3	CASSRYDGLAGTDTQYF	TGCGCCAGCAGCCGGTACGATGGACTAGCCGGGACAGATACGCAGTATTTT
NA	few	TRBV2	TRBJ1-6	CASSDGDGGSYNSPLHF	TGTGCCAGCAGTGACGGGGACGGGGGTTCCTATAATTCACCCCTCCACTTT
TRBD2	few	TRBV4-3	TRBJ2-3	CASSLTSGGSGFTQYF	TGCGCCAGCAGCCTGACTAGCGGGGGGTCTGGTTTCACGCAGTATTTT
NA	NA	TRBV27	TRBJ1-3	CASSLSSTSGNTIYF	TGTGCCAGCAGTTTGAGCAGTACCTCTGGAAACACCATATATTTT
NA	few	TRBV7-3	TRBJ2-2	CASSNSGLSTGELFF	TGTGCCAGCAGCAACTCAGGGTTGAGTACCGGGGAGCTGTTTTTT
TRBD1	few	TRBV4-2	TRBJ1-2	CASSQETGGSYGYTF	TGTGCCAGCAGCCAAGAGACAGGGGGGTCCTATGGCTACACCTTC
NA	few	TRBV27	TRBJ2-3	CASGEGDTQYF	TGTGCCAGCGGCGAAGGAGATACGCAGTATTTT
TRBD1	NA	TRBV6-5	TRBJ1-4	CASKYRGASTNEKLFF	TGTGCCAGCAAGTACAGGGGCGCTTCAACTAATGAAAAACTGTTTTTT
NA	many	TRBV20-1	TRBJ2-1	CSATIRGRSYNEQFF	TGCAGTGCTACTATCAGGGGCCGCTCCTACAATGAGCAGTTCTTC
NA	many	TRBV12-3/TRBV12-4	TRBJ1-1	CASRTGTEAFF	TGTGCCAGCAGGACGGGCACTGAAGCTTTCTTT
NA	few	TRBV28	TRBJ2-7	CASSLDSLYEQYF	TGTGCCAGCAGTTTGGACAGCCTCTACGAGCAGTACTTC
TRBD1	NA	TRBV20-1	TRBJ1-6	CSATGGNGENSPLHF	TGCAGTGCTACAGGGGGCAATGGAGAAAATTCACCCCTCCACTTT
NA	NA	TRBV7-6	TRBJ2-1	CASSLALRGLSYNEQFF	TGTGCCAGCAGCTTAGCGCTCCGGGGGCTCTCCTACAATGAGCAGTTCTTC
TRBD1	NA	TRBV7-9	TRBJ1-5	CASSPTGAHQPQHF	TGTGCCAGCAGCCCGACAGGGGCCCATCAGCCCCAGCATTTT
NA	few	TRBV7-6	TRBJ1-6	CASSFSHRNYNSPLHF	TGTGCCAGCAGCTTCTCGCACCGCAACTATAATTCACCCCTCCACTTT
NA	few	TRBV9	TRBJ2-7	CASSPRQRSYEQYF	TGTGCCAGCAGTCCCCGACAAAGGTCCTACGAGCAGTACTTC
NA	few	TRBV11-2	TRBJ2-1	CASSFLDNEQFF	TGTGCCAGCAGCTTCCTAGACAATGAGCAGTTCTTC
TRBD1	many	TRBV10-3	TRBJ2-7	CASFDSTGLSYEQYF	TGTGCCTCCTTTGATTCGACAGGGCTCTCCTACGAGCAGTACTTC
TRBD1	NA	TRBV5-1	TRBJ1-4	CASSSQPGTESATNEKLFF	TGCGCCAGCAGCTCCCAGCCAGGGACAGAGTCTGCAACTAATGAAAAACTGTTTTTT
NA	NA	TRBV7-8	TRBJ2-2	CASSLEEGHNTGELFF	TGTGCCAGCAGCTTAGAGGAAGGACACAACACCGGGGAGCTGTTTTTT
NA	few	TRBV4-3	TRBJ2-1	CASSQVLSNEQFF	TGCGCCAGCAGCCAAGTCCTCTCCAATGAGCAGTTCTTC
TRBD2	NA	TRBV7-3	TRBJ2-3	CASSFNGGGPTDTQYF	TGTGCCAGCAGCTTCAACGGCGGGGGGCCCACAGATACGCAGTATTTT
NA	few	TRBV29-1	TRBJ1-1	CSVEDKNREDTEAFF	TGCAGCGTTGAAGATAAAAACAGGGAGGACACTGAAGCTTTCTTT
NA	NA	TRBV7-6	TRBJ2-2	CASSFLKNTGELFF	TGTGCCAGCAGCTTTCTAAAGAACACCGGGGAGCTGTTTTTT
TRBD2	few	TRBV24-1	TRBJ2-7	CATGTSGGWEQYF	TGTGCCACCGGGACTAGCGGGGGCTGGGAGCAGTACTTC
TRBD2	NA	TRBV5-4	TRBJ2-3	CASSTFLAGLTDTQYF	TGTGCCAGCAGCACCTTCCTAGCGGGGCTTACAGATACGCAGTATTTT
TRBD1	few	TRBV5-1	TRBJ1-5	CASRTGTGGDQPQHF	TGCGCCAGCAGGACCGGGACAGGGGGCGATCAGCCCCAGCATTTT
NA	NA	TRBV7-2	TRBJ1-1	CASSLFVSVTAEAFF	TGTGCCAGCAGCTTATTCGTTAGTGTGACGGCTGAAGCTTTCTTT
TRBD1	few	TRBV11-2	TRBJ2-5	CASSLWTGKETQYF	TGTGCCAGCAGCTTGTGGACAGGGAAAGAGACCCAGTACTTC
NA	NA	TRBV4-2	TRBJ1-6	CASSQDRQDHSFNSPLHF	TGTGCCAGCAGCCAAGATCGACAGGACCACTCCTTTAATTCACCCCTCCACTTT